This T cell receptor beta chain was profiled in a study of shared clonotypes between healthy human individuals (dated by TCRdb to 2019 to 2021). For the study in its entirety: A few men and a couple of women, aged 18 to 49 years, made up the cohort. For each donor, CD4 naive and CD4 memory were each given three plates, CD8 naive was given two plates, and CD8 memory was given one plate. To estimate repertoire size and how much clonotypes are shared between individuals, the study performed deep sequencing of blood TCR repertoires from a few healthy adults. To increase sequencing depth and limit assay-specific biases, different laboratories used diverse techniques to prepare libraries and sequence TCR repertoires. Leukapheresis yielded between about 0.9 and 9.5 billion PBMCs per donor. What the work shows at the level of the full study, not this receptor alone: Sampling was limited to blood, and TCR repertoires in tissue likely differ from TCR repertoires in blood. Larger estimated clonotype richness was generally found for naive subsets than for memory subsets. Based on pairwise subsampling, the degree of clonotype sharing among donors was expected to be affected by sequencing depth. Compared with non-shared clonotypes, the clonotypes found in all four sorted-subset donors had higher generation probabilities. When four donors were compared, the shared fraction of clonotypes was 5% to 6.5% for naive CD4, more than 3% for naive CD8, about 2.5% for memory CD4, and around 0.37% for memory CD8. Even with the large sequencing depth, rarefaction of the sorted-subset datasets indicated that sequencing was incomplete. Because the study included a small number of donors, the genetic and exposure-history diversity represented was limited.

Healthy HIV-negative adults with no recently reported acute infections or vaccinations were included as donors. Only Caucasian adults living in Nashville, Tennessee, USA were represented among the donors. CD4+ T cells were enriched through magnetic negative selection, after which naive cells were positively selected on CD45RA and the remaining negative fraction served as the memory subset. Blood was obtained by leukapheresis, after which PBMCs were separated by Ficoll-Histopaque density gradient centrifugation and cryopreserved in liquid nitrogen vapor phase. Analytical flow cytometry was used to check the purity and quantity of each magnetically sorted T cell population. Genomic DNA was isolated from every sorted fraction and measured by UV absorbance on a Nanodrop 2000c. To note about this clone: Its recognized antigen is unknown. One base away there is no much larger clone; base qualities are not given.

Using the deep immunoSEQ assay, TCR CDR3 regions were amplified from genomic DNA by multiplex PCR. Genomic DNA extracted from each cell subset was distributed evenly over all wells of several immunoSEQ 96-well plates, and each plate served as one replicate. Each replicate PCR for sorted subsets received about 200 ng genomic DNA, equal to about 29,000 T cell genomes. The purified libraries were quantified using a Qubit 3.0 fluorometer, sized with a Bioanalyzer 2100, and then quantified again using the KAPA Library Quantification kit. Every immunoSEQ 96-well plate was sequenced on a separate single-read 150-cycle Illumina NextSeq 550 flow cell. As for how the authors treated the data: Because only junctional sequences without quality scores were contained in the immunoSEQ output, filtering matching that applied to full-length reads could not be performed. To assign V/J genes and CDR3, sequences were annotated against IMGT germline references using PyIR, a Python wrapper for IgBLAST v1.9. Any read was removed if the V/J assignment was weak (E-value above 1e-6), the CDR3 was missing, or the read contained stop codons, out-of-frame junctions, or ambiguous translated residues. V3J clonotypes were defined by identical inferred V gene, J gene, and CDR3 amino acid sequence. The percentage overlap between two repertoires was calculated by dividing the number of shared unique clonotypes by the size of the smaller repertoire. Richness of each repertoire was evaluated using RTK rarefaction, the Chao1 estimator, and Recon v2.1 estimates of unobserved clonotypes. For all TCRbeta clonotypes obtained by the gDNA method from a few donors, generation probabilities were computed with OLGA. TCRdb holds this immuneACCESS table with in-frame rearrangements only. Some clones are missing; in checked studies, unresolved V genes explain under half, and the rest has no known cause. That table is the source of V, J and clone size, and D and trimming were worked out from the DNA. In this sample the table shows around 2.1 million clones, more than 90% of which occur a single time. Around 0.13% of the sample belongs to the ten largest clones.

Sequences were obtained from naive CD4+ T cells sorted from blood. The cell subset or site tag for this specimen amounts to: CD45RA+ positively selected. This TCR was sampled from a man younger than 35 in good health.

For the CDR3, the sequence is CASSHRTSGNGELFF. The nucleotides read TGTGCCAGCTCACACCGGACTAGCGGGAACGGGGAGCTGTTTTTT. The chain joins TRBV18 to TRBJ2-2, with 12 central nucleotides matching TRBD2. CDR1 is given as KGHSH and CDR2 as LQKENI, both from the germline V gene. Ends trimmed: V by 4 bases, J by 7 bases; bases unmatched to a gene: 4. Inclusive of the bounding cysteine and phenylalanine, the CDR3 is 15 residues long. Only CDR3 DNA remains: 45 bases, in frame from the first base.